Following are 30 T cell receptor beta chains from one sample sequenced in a study of T-cell reconstitution after alpha-beta-depleted transplantation in children. Unique molecular identifiers tagged the TCRbeta library. TCRdb re-derived calls from the PCR reads in MiXCR, one entry per CDR3 protein. The repertoire holds 220,000 or so distinct CDR3 sequences, with around 7.8% as singletons. The sample consisted of PBMCs, mostly from graft donor cells, taken 180 days after TCRalphabeta/CD19-depleted stem cell transplant. The receptors were gathered from a male patient younger than 18 who had a stem cell transplant for acute lymphoblastic leukemia, so the T cells may come from the graft donor.

This clonotype was recorded at least ten times. The V gene is TRBV11-2, the J gene TRBJ1-2, with 9 bases aligning to TRBD1. This CDR3 contains 15 residues. Per germline, CDR1 SGHAT and CDR2 FQNNGV. With 1 base clipped from V and 8 bases from J, the junction kept 8 bases outside the gene matches. CDR3 loop: CASSLAGQGIGGYTF. For the CDR3, the DNA is TGTGCCAGCAGCTTAGCGGGACAGGGTATTGGGGGCTACACCTTC.

This clonotype was observed many times. This chain links TRBV20-1 with TRBJ1-4, with D unresolved. The V gene lost 6 bases and the J gene lost 5 bases, with 4 bases spanning the gap. This CDR3 is 10 amino acids long. Germline V gene lookup returns CDR1 DFQATT and CDR2 SNEGSKA (reference sequence). For the CDR3, the DNA is TGCAGTGCCCACAATGAAAAACTGTTTTTT. It is translated as CSAHNEKLFF.

The gene calls are TRBV29-1 and TRBJ1-1; no clear D gene. V was trimmed by 4 bases and J by 8 bases, leaving 14 bases between them. The CDR3 has 12 amino acids. CDR1 is SQVTM, CDR2 ANQGSEA, per germline. This CDR3 is CSVGGGSKEAFF. DNA for the CDR3: TGCAGCGTTGGTGGAGGCTCCAAGGAAGCTTTCTTT. The entire variable domain, with the rest obtained from reference TRBV29-1 and TRBJ1-1, is as follows: SAVISQKPSRDICQRGTSLTIQCQVDSQVTMMFWYRQQPGQSLTLIATANQGSEATYESGFVIDKFPISRPNLTFSTLTVSNMSPEDSSIYLCSVGGGSKEAFFGQGTRLTVV.

This clonotype occurred many times. The rearrangement joins TRBV6-2 or TRBV6-3 to TRBJ1-3; 9 bases line up with TRBD1. The CDR3 length is 15 residues. V lost 6 bases, J lost 8 bases, and 11 bases stayed unmatched. CDR1 and CDR2 (germline): MNHEY, SVGEGT. In DNA form, the CDR3 reads TGTGCCAGCAGGTACCACCGGGACAGGGTACACACCATATATTTT. Its translation is CASRYHRDRVHTIYF.

This sequence joins TRBV12-3 or TRBV12-4 and TRBJ2-2; TRBD1 matches at 8 bases. The CDR3 is 16 amino acids. V was clipped by 0 bases and J by 2 bases; unmatched bases: 2. The CDR3 loop is CASSLAGTGNTGELFF. The CDR3 region has the DNA TGTGCCAGCAGTTTAGCAGGGACAGGTAACACCGGGGAGCTGTTTTTT.

This clonotype was recorded many times. This chain uses TRBV4-2 with TRBJ2-5; D ambiguous. This CDR3 comprises 15 residues. V lost 5 bases and J 2 bases, leaving 15 bases between the germline ends. CDR1 and CDR2 from the germline V gene are LGHNA and YNFKEQ. For the CDR3, the DNA is TGTGCCAGCAGCGCGTCGGTGAGGTTACAAGAGACCCAGTACTTC. As protein: CASSASVRLQETQYF.

V gene TRBV18 combines with J gene TRBJ1-3, with TRBD1 matching over 9 bases. V lost 5 bases, J lost 0 bases, and 5 bases stayed unmatched. The CDR3 has 16 residues. Per germline, CDR1 KGHSH and CDR2 LQKENI. CDR3 amino acids: CASSNRDRVSGNTIYF. The CDR3 region has the DNA TGTGCCAGCTCAAACCGGGACAGGGTCTCTGGAAACACCATATATTTT. Full variable domain (remainder filled in from reference TRBV18 and TRBJ1-3): NAGVMQNPRHLVRRRGQEARLRCSPMKGHSHVYWYRQLPEEGLKFMVYLQKENIIDESGMPKERFSAEFPKEGPSILRIQQVVRGDSAAYFCASSNRDRVSGNTIYFGEGSWLTVV.

This clonotype was seen repeatedly, ten times or more. J is TRBJ2-7 and V is TRBV9; 7 bases align to TRBD1. CDR3 length: 13 residues. Unmatched junction bases numbered 6, after V lost 2 bases and J lost 7 bases. CDR1 is SGDLS and CDR2 is YYNGEE in the germline V gene. This CDR3 reads CASSVKGAGEQYF. CDR3 nucleotides: TGTGCCAGCAGCGTGAAGGGGGCGGGTGAGCAGTACTTC.

This clonotype was observed at least ten times. The chain uses TRBV7-6 and TRBJ2-3, with D hard to call. The CDR3 extends over 14 amino acids. Trimming removed 7 bases at V and 0 bases at J, with 11 bases between. In germline, CDR1 is SGHVS, CDR2 FNYEAQ. This chain's CDR3 is CASTFGSSTDTQYF. In DNA, the CDR3 is TGTGCCAGCACCTTCGGATCTAGCACAGATACGCAGTATTTT.

This clonotype occurred many times. V usage is TRBV11-2 and J usage is TRBJ2-2, with D unclear. The germline V gene has CDR1 SGHAT and CDR2 FQNNGV. Trimming took 4 bases from V and 2 from J, leaving 11 bases between them. This CDR3 has 15 residues. CDR3 nucleotide sequence: TGTGCCAGCAGCTACCGGGTCCATAACACCGGGGAGCTGTTTTTT. Translated: CASSYRVHNTGELFF.

This clonotype was recorded a few times. The chain is built from TRBV11-1 and TRBJ2-3, with D perhaps TRBD1 (6 bases). Germline V gene sequence: CDR1 SGHAT, CDR2 FQDESV (reference sequence). Trimming shortened V by 2 bases and J by 4 bases, and 22 bases separated the two germline ends. The CDR3 loop spans 18 amino acids. The CDR3 is CASSLRGPGELGPDTQYF. CDR3 DNA: TGTGCCAGCAGCTTAAGGGGCCCAGGGGAGTTAGGCCCAGATACGCAGTATTTT.

This clonotype has more than one count but fewer than ten. The chain has TRBV12-3 or TRBV12-4 and TRBJ2-7, with a weak D call TRBD2 (5 bases). The CDR3 covers 13 residues. The V end lost 3 bases, the J end lost 2 bases, and 8 bases lay between the germline ends. The CDR3 spells CASSFGEPYEQYF. In DNA, the CDR3 is TGTGCCAGCAGTTTCGGGGAGCCCTACGAGCAGTACTTC.

This clonotype has ten or more counts. The genes are TRBV6-4 and TRBJ2-4; no clear D. Germline assignment: CDR1 MRHNA and CDR2 SNTAGT. The germline V and J ends were trimmed by 4 bases and 0 bases, with 13 bases remaining between them. The CDR3 is made up of 16 amino acids. The DNA of the CDR3 is TGTGCCAGCAGTGGGAGAACAGTTCTAGCCAAAAACATTCAGTACTTC. This translates into CASSGRTVLAKNIQYF.

This clonotype was detected ten times or more. The rearrangement joins TRBV9 to TRBJ2-2; 7 nucleotides line up with TRBD2. With V trimmed by 1 base and J by 0 bases, 9 bases remained unmatched. The CDR3 consists of 18 residues. Germline V gene lookup returns CDR1 SGDLS and CDR2 YYNGEE. In nucleotides, the CDR3 is TGTGCCAGCAGCGTAACCCTCGGGCGGGAGACGAACACCGGGGAGCTGTTTTTT. The encoded protein is CASSVTLGRETNTGELFF.

This clonotype occurred many times. The chain combines TRBV28 with TRBJ2-7; 7 bases are a match to TRBD1. J was trimmed by 4 bases and V by 6 bases; bases with no gene match: 3. CDR3 size: 12 residues. CDR1 is MDHEN and CDR2 is SYDVKM in the germline V gene. CDR3 amino acids: CASRDRFYEQYF. CDR3 coding DNA: TGTGCCAGCAGGGACAGGTTTTACGAGCAGTACTTC.

This clonotype was recorded a few times. The CDR3 loop reads CASSQGYLKGNRAYEQYF. The CDR3 bases are TGTGCCAGCAGCCAAGGGTACCTGAAGGGCAACCGGGCCTACGAGCAGTACTTC. The rearrangement uses TRBV3-1 and TRBJ2-7; D remains unclear. Germline V gene data show CDR1 as LGHDT and CDR2 as YNNKEL (reference sequence). This CDR3 is built from 18 residues. The V gene lost 1 base and the J gene lost 2 bases, with 21 bases spanning the gap.

The V call is TRBV7-2, the J call TRBJ2-7; D tentatively fits TRBD1 or TRBD2 (5 bases each). V lost 5 bases and J lost 2, with 10 bases in between. Germline V lookup: CDR1 SGHTA, CDR2 FQGNSA. The CDR3 consists of 13 residues. DNA for the CDR3: TGTGCCAGCAGCGTGGGACGTACCTACGAGCAGTACTTC. It specifies CASSVGRTYEQYF.

Many counts were recorded for this clonotype. The rearrangement joins TRBV10-3 to TRBJ2-2; TRBD2 matches at 13 bases. In germline, CDR1 is ENHRY, CDR2 SYGVKD. CDR3 length: 16 amino acids. The V and J ends lost 6 bases and 0 bases, in that order; junction bases with no gene match: 1. The CDR3, as DNA: TGTGCCATCAGGGGGACTAGCGGGACGAACACCGGGGAGCTGTTTTTT. It specifies CAIRGTSGTNTGELFF.

This clonotype has ten or more counts. The chain employs TRBV7-8 and TRBJ2-6, with D uncertain. V lost 5 bases and J lost 4, with 12 bases in between. The CDR3 sequence is 15 residues long. Germline V gives CDR1 SGHVS, CDR2 FQNEAQ. CDR3 in DNA: TGTGCCAGCAGCCCACATCGATCCGGGGCCAACGTCCTGACTTTC. It codes for CASSPHRSGANVLTF.

In this sample, this clonotype turned up many times. This CDR3 reads CASSQDGPATNTDTQYF. The CDR3 region has the DNA TGCGCCAGCAGCCAAGATGGTCCGGCGACGAACACAGATACGCAGTATTTT. The rearrangement joins TRBV4-3 to TRBJ2-3; D call uncertain. V was cut by 0 bases and J by 2 bases, with 15 bases left in between. This CDR3 spans 17 amino acids. Germline assignment: CDR1 LGHNA and CDR2 YSLEER.

This clonotype was observed at least ten times. The chain carries TRBV5-1 and TRBJ2-5; no reliable D call. V was trimmed by 4 bases and J by 2 bases, leaving 3 bases between them. The CDR3 is 11 residues long. Germline CDR1 is SGHRS and CDR2 is YFSETQ. DNA of the CDR3: TGCGCCAGCAGCGTTCAAGAGACCCAGTACTTC. This gives the protein CASSVQETQYF.

Ten or more counts support this clonotype. This rearrangement joins TRBV5-1 to TRBJ2-1, with 10 bases lining up with TRBD2. The CDR3 loop spans 17 amino acids. Trimming removed 2 bases from V and 2 bases from J; junction bases left unmatched: 7. Germline V gene data show CDR1 as SGHRS and CDR2 as YFSETQ. CDR3 in amino acids: CASSFLPLAGPYNEQFF. CDR3 nucleotide sequence: TGCGCCAGCAGCTTCCTACCACTAGCGGGGCCCTACAATGAGCAGTTCTTC.

This clonotype has at least ten counts. The chain has TRBV20-1 and TRBJ1-6; 9 bases map to TRBD1. CDR1 is DFQATT, CDR2 SNEGSKA, per germline (reference sequence). The junction had 2 bases not matched to a gene; V was cut back by 4 bases and J by 7 bases. This CDR3 spans 13 amino acids. The DNA of the CDR3 is TGCAGTGCTATGGGGACAGGGAATTCACCCCTCCACTTT. It yields the protein CSAMGTGNSPLHF.

The sample holds many counts of this clonotype. This chain links TRBV20-1 with TRBJ1-1; 8 positions match TRBD1. V lost 0 bases, J lost 5 bases, and 5 bases stayed unmatched. The germline CDR1 and CDR2 sequences are DFQATT and SNEGSKA (reference sequence). This CDR3 has 14 amino acids. The CDR3 reads CSARDPRDRTEAFF. The DNA of the CDR3 is TGCAGTGCTAGAGACCCGCGGGACAGGACTGAAGCTTTCTTT.

This clonotype was observed many times. The chain joins TRBV4-1 to TRBJ1-5, with D possibly TRBD1 on 6 matching bases. CDR1 MGHRA and CDR2 YSYEKL come from the germline V gene. V was cut by 3 bases and J by 7 bases, with 10 bases left in between. This CDR3 contains 13 residues. CDR3 in DNA: TGCGCCAGCAGCCAGATACAGGGCCAGCCCCAGCATTTT. Translating gives CASSQIQGQPQHF.

This clonotype was counted many times. The V call is TRBV11-2, the J call TRBJ2-1, with a tentative D call TRBD2 (6 bases). CDR1 is SGHAT and CDR2 is FQNNGV in the germline V gene. The CDR3 extends over 14 amino acids. V dropped 7 bases and J dropped 2 bases, with 12 bases sitting between them. The CDR3 protein is CASNFGTPYNEQFF. The CDR3, as DNA: TGTGCCAGCAACTTCGGGACTCCCTACAATGAGCAGTTCTTC.

This clonotype was found many times. The chain carries TRBV5-1 and TRBJ2-7; 8 positions agree with TRBD2. The CDR3 is 16 residues long. CDR1 is SGHRS and CDR2 is YFSETQ in the germline V gene. The junction had 10 bases not matched to a gene; V was cut back by 1 base and J by 4 bases. The CDR3, as DNA: TGCGCCAGCAGCTTGAGCGCCCGGCGGGAGGTTTACGAGCAGTACTTC. Protein product: CASSLSARREVYEQYF.

Of note for this clonotype: A read error is possible here, since a much larger clone lies one base away. In this CDR3 the conserved last residue, phenylalanine or tryptophan, is missing, so a read error is likely. The V and J genes are TRBV5-1 and TRBJ1-1; 8 bases match TRBD1. The V gene end was trimmed by 0 bases and the J gene end by 11 bases; junction bases not matched to a gene: 12. The CDR3 spans 15 residues. CDR1 and CDR2 (germline): SGHRS, YFSETQ. Here the CDR3 DNA reads TGCGCCAGCAGCTTGGTAAAGGAACAGGGGGTGGGGGCTTTCATT. It yields the protein CASSLVKEQGVGAFI.

This clonotype appeared many times. The chain recombines TRBV20-1 with TRBJ2-5; TRBD1 might be the D (6 bases). Germline assignment: CDR1 DFQATT and CDR2 SNEGSKA (reference sequence). This CDR3 region has 14 residues. Trimming took off 1 base at V and 3 bases at J, with 12 bases between the two ends. This CDR3 reads CSARAGTTKETQYF. CDR3 DNA sequence: TGCAGTGCTAGAGCCGGGACAACAAAAGAGACCCAGTACTTC.

This clonotype was counted many times. The gene calls are TRBV4-3 and TRBJ1-4, with D maybe TRBD1 (6 bases). The CDR3 length is 16 residues. Trimming pared 1 base from V and 4 bases from J, leaving 13 bases between. Germline values: CDR1 LGHNA, CDR2 YSLEER. CDR3 nucleotides: TGCGCCAGCAGCCAAGGGCGGACAGCCCTTAATGAAAAACTGTTTTTT. Translation: CASSQGRTALNEKLFF.